This TCR beta chain is from a study of blood T cells in healthy people across ages. The CDR3 loop spans 14 amino acids. With 6 bases removed from V and 3 bases from J, the gap between germline ends came to 13 bases. Germline V lookup: CDR1 SGHTA, CDR2 FQGTGA. Total RNA extraction produced at least 5.5 micrograms (per sample) for the study. A sample-barcoded 5' primer and a J-beta primer mix were used in a second PCR of roughly 7 to 11 cycles. Via MiXCR, TCRdb re-called the 5' RACE reads, giving one row per CDR3 protein. The sample holds roughly 700,000 distinct CDR3 sequences, around 48% seen once. The sequenced sample consisted of blood. The sequence derives from a woman in her fifties or sixties in good health. The rearrangement uses TRBV7-3 and TRBJ2-3; a possible D gene is TRBD2 (5 bases). This CDR3 reads CASSRQLGTDTQYF. The CDR3 nucleotides are TGTGCCAGCAGTCGACAACTAGGGACAGATACGCAGTATTTT. Filled out from reference TRBV7-3 and TRBJ2-3, the complete variable domain reads GAGVSQTPSNKVTEKGKYVELRCDPISGHTALYWYRQSLGQGPEFLIYFQGTGAADDSGLPNDRFFAVRPEGSVSTLKIQRTERGDSAVYLCASSRQLGTDTQYFGPGTRLTVL.